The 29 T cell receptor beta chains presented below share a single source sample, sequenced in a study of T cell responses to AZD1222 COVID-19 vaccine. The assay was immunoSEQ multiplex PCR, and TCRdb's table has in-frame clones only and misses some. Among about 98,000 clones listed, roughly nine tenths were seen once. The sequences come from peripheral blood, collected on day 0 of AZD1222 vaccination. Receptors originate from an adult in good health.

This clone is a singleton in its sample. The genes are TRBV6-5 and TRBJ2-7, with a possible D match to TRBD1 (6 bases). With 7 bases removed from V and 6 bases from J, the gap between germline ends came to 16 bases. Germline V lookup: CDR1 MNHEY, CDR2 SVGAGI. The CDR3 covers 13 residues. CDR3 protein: CASIGQLGGEQYF. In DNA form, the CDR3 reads TGTGCCAGCATTGGACAGTTGGGTGGCGAGCAGTACTTC.

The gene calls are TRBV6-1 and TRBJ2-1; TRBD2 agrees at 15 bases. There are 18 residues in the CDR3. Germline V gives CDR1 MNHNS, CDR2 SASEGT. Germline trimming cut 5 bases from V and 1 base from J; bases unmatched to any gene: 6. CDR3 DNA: TGTGCCAGCAGTAAAGGACTAGCGGGAGGGATATCCTACAATGAGCAGTTCTTC. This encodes CASSKGLAGGISYNEQFF.

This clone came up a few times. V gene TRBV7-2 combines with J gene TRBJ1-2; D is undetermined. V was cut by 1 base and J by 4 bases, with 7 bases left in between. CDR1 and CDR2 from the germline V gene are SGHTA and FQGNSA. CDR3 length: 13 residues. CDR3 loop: CASSLEGRYGYTF. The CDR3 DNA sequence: TGTGCCAGCAGCTTAGAAGGTCGCTATGGCTACACCTTC.

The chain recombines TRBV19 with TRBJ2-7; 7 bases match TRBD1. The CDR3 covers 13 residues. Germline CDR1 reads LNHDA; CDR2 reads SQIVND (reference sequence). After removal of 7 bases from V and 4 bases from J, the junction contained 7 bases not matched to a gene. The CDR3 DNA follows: TGTGCCAGTACCGGGGACAGCCCTTACGAGCAGTACTTC. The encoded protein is CASTGDSPYEQYF.

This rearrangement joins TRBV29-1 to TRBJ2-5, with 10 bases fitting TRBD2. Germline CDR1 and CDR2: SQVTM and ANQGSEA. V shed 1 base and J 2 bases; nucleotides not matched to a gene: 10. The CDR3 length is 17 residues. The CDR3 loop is CSVEGRAQRGGQETQYF. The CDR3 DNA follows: TGCAGCGTTGAAGGCCGAGCCCAGCGGGGGGGGCAAGAGACCCAGTACTTC.

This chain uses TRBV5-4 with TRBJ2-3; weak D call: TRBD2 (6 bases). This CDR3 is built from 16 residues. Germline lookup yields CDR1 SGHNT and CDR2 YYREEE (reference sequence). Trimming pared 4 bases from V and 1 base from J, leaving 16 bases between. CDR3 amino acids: CASSRYKGGGTDTQYF. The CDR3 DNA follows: TGTGCCAGCAGCAGGTATAAGGGAGGAGGCACAGATACGCAGTATTTT. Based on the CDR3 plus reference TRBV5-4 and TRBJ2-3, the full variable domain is ETGVTQSPTHLIKTRGQQVTLRCSSQSGHNTVSWYQQALGQGPQFIFQYYREEENGRGNFPPRFSGLQFPNYSSELNVNALELDDSALYLCASSRYKGGGTDTQYFGPGTRLTVL.

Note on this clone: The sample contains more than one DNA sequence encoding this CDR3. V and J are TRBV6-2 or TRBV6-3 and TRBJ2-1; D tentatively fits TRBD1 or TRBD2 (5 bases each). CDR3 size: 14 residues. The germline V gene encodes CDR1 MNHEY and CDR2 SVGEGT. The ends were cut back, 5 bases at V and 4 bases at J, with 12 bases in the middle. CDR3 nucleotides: TGTGCCAGCAGTGGGGACCGGGTTTACAATGAGCAGTTCTTC. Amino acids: CASSGDRVYNEQFF.

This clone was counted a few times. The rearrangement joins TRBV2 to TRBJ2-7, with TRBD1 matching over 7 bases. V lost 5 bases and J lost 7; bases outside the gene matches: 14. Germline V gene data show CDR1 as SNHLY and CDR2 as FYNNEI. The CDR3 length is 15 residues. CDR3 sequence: CASSKGTVLPGEQYF. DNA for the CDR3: TGTGCCAGCAGTAAGGGGACAGTTCTACCGGGGGAGCAGTACTTC.

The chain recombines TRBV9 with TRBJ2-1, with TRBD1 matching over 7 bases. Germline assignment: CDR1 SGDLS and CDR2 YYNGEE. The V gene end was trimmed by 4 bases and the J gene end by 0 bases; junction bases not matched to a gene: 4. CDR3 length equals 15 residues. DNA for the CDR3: TGTGCCAGCAGCTCCCAGGGGGTCTCCTACAATGAGCAGTTCTTC. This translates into CASSSQGVSYNEQFF. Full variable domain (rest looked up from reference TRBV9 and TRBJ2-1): DSGVTQTPKHLITATGQRVTLRCSPRSGDLSVYWYQQSLDQGLQFLIQYYNGEERAKGNILERFSAQQFPDLHSELNLSSLELGDSALYFCASSSQGVSYNEQFFGPGTRLTVL.

CDR3 nucleotide sequence: TGTGCCAGCTCAAAACAGGGGCAGGGGTCCTACAATGAGCAGTTCTTC. Translated: CASSKQGQGSYNEQFF. The J gene is TRBJ2-1, the V gene TRBV18; 7 bases line up with TRBD1. With V trimmed by 5 bases and J by 1 base, 8 bases remained unmatched. The CDR3 sequence is 16 residues long. Germline V gene data show CDR1 as KGHSH and CDR2 as LQKENI.

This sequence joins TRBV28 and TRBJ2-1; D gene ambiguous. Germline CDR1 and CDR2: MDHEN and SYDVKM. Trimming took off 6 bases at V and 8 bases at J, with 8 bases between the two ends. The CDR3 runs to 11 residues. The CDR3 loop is CASSRLDEQFF. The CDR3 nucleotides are TGTGCCAGCAGCCGACTGGATGAGCAGTTCTTC.

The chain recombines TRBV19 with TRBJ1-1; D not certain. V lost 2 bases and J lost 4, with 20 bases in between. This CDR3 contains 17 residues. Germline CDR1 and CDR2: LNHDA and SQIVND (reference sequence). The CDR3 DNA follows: TGTGCCAGTAGTATACTTCGAGGACGAGGGAATTCCACTGAAGCTTTCTTT. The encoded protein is CASSILRGRGNSTEAFF.

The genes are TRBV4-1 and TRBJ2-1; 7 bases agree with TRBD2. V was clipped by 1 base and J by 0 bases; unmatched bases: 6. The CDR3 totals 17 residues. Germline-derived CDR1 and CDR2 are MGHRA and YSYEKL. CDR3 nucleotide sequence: TGCGCCAGCAGCCAAGTGCTAGCGGCTAGCTCCTACAATGAGCAGTTCTTC. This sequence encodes CASSQVLAASSYNEQFF.

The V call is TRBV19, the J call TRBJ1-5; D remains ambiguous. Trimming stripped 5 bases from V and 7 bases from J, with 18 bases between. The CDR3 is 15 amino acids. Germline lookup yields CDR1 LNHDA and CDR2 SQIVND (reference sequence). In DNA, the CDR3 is TGTGCCAGTAGTGATGGACTCCAGCAAACCCAGCCCCAGCATTTT. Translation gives CASSDGLQQTQPQHF.

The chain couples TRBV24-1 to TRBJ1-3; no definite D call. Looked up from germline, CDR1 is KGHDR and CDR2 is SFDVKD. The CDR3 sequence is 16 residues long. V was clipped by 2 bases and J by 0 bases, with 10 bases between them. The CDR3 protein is CATSDSWSRSGNTIYF. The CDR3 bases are TGTGCCACCAGTGATTCTTGGAGTCGCTCTGGAAACACCATATATTTT.

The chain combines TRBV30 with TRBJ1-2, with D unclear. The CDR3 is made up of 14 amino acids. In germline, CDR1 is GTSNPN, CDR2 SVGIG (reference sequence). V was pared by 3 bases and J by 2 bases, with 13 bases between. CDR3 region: CAWRRAASNYGYTF. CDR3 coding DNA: TGTGCCTGGAGAAGGGCAGCTTCGAACTATGGCTACACCTTC.

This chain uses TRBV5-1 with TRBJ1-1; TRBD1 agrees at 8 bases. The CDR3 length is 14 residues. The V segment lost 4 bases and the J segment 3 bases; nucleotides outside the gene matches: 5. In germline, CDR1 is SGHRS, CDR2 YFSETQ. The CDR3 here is CASSQDRAYTEAFF. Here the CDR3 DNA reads TGCGCCAGCAGCCAGGACAGGGCATACACTGAAGCTTTCTTT.

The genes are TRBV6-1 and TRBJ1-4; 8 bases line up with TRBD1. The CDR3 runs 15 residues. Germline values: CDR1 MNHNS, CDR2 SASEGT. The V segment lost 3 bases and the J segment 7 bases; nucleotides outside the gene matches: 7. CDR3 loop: CASSDRQGRGEKLFF. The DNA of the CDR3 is TGTGCCAGCAGTGACAGACAGGGGCGGGGTGAAAAACTGTTTTTT.

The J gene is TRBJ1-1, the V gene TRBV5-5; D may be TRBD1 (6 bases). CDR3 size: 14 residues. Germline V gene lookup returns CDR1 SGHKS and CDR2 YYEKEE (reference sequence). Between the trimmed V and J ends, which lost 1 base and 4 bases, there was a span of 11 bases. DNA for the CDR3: TGTGCCAGCAGCTTGATGGGGGCGGGCACTGAAGCTTTCTTT. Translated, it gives CASSLMGAGTEAFF.

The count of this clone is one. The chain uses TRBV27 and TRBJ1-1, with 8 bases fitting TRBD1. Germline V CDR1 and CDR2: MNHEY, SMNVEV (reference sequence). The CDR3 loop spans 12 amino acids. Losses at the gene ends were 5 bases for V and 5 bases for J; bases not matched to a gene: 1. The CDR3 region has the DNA TGTGCCAGCAGTAGGACAGGGACTGAAGCTTTCTTT. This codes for CASSRTGTEAFF.

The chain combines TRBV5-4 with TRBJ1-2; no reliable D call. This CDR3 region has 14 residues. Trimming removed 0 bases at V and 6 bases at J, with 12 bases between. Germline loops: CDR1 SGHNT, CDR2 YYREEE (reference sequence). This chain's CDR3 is CASSLAGNRDGYTF. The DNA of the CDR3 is TGTGCCAGCAGCTTGGCCGGGAATAGGGATGGCTACACCTTC.

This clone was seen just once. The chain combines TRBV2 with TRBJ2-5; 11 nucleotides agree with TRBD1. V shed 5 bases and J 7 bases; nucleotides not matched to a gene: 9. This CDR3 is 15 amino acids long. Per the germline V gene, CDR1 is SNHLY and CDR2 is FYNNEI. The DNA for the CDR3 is TGTGCCAGCAGTCCAGGACAGGGGGCGGTTGGGACCCAGTACTTC. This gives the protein CASSPGQGAVGTQYF.

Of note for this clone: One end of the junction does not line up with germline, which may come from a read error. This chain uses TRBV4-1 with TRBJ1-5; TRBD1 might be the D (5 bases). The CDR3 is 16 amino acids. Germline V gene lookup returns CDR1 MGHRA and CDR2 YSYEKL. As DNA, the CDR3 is TGCGCCAGCAGCCGAGAGGCGGGACCTGGCAACCAGCCCCAGCATTTT. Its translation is CASSREAGPGNQPQHF.

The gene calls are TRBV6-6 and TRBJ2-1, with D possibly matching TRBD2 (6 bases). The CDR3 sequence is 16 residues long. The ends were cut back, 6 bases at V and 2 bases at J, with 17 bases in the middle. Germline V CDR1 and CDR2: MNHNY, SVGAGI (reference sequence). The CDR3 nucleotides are TGTGCCAGCAGGCCCCTCGGTTCGGGGGCCTACAATGAGCAGTTCTTC. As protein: CASRPLGSGAYNEQFF.

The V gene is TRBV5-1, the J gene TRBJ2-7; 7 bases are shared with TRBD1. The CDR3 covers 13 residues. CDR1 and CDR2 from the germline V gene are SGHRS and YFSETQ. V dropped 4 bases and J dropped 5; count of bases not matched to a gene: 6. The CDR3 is CASSVTGEHEQYF. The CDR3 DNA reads TGCGCCAGCAGCGTAACAGGGGAACACGAGCAGTACTTC.

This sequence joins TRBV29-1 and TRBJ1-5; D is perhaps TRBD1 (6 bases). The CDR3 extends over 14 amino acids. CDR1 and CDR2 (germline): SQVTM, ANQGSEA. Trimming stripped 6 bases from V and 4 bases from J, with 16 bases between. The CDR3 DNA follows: TGCAGCGTCCGAGGGCAGGGGAGTAATCAGCCCCAGCATTTT. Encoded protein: CSVRGQGSNQPQHF.

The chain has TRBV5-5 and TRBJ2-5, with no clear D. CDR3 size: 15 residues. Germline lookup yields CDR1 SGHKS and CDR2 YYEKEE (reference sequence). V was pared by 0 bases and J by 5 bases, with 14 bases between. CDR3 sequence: CASSLASGHGETQYF. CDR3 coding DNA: TGTGCCAGCAGCTTGGCGTCAGGCCATGGGGAGACCCAGTACTTC.

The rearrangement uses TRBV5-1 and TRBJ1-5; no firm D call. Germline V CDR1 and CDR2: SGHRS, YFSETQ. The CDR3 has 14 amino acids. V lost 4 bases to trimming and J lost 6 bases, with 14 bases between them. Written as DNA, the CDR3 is TGCGCCAGCAGCAACGGCCCCCCGGGTCAGCCCCAGCATTTT. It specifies CASSNGPPGQPQHF.

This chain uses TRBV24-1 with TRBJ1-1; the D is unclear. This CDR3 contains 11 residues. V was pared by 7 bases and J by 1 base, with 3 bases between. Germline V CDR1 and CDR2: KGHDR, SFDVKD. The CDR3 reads CATRTNTEAFF. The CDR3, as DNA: TGTGCCACCAGGACGAACACTGAAGCTTTCTTT.